This entry concerns a single T cell receptor (beta chain). The antigen is unknown. TCRdb's copy holds only in-frame clones and misses some; the assay was immunoSEQ multiplex PCR. Of more than 120,000 clones in the sample, nearly 90% were seen once. The record originates from a study of T cell responses to AZD1222 COVID-19 vaccine. Study-wide points: Reportedly, nearly half of unique spike TCRs recognized epitopes outside B.1.351/B.1.1.7 mutations. Repertoire sampling was restricted to post-peak T cell response timepoints. Spike-specific TCR breadth and depth went up after people got two AZD1222 doses.

This TCR derives from an adult who received the MenACWY meningococcal vaccine as a control. The material was peripheral blood, obtained 28 days after the second dose of the MenACWY control vaccine.

The CDR3 DNA reads TGTGCCAGCAGCCAAACATGGGGCGGGGAGCTGTTTTTT. Translating gives CASSQTWGGELFF. The chain is built from TRBV5-5 and TRBJ2-2, with no clear D. Trimming removed 4 bases from V and 7 bases from J, with 11 bases in between. The CDR3 contains 13 residues. CDR1 SGHKS and CDR2 YYEKEE come from the germline V gene (reference sequence).